A single sample is the source of the 20 T cell receptor beta chains below, sequenced in a study of regulatory dendritic cells for organ transplantation. Their specific antigens are unknown. CFSE-labeled sorted T cells met regulatory or mature dendritic cells for around 5 days. The table came from immunoSEQ multiplex PCR; TCRdb's copy has only in-frame clones and leaves some out. Of about 21,000 clones listed, 85% are singletons. The sequenced material came from naive CD4+ T cells from blood cultured with dendritic cells. Subset specified: CD45RA+ naive T cells. The receptors come from a human donor in good health.

This clone was found once. This sequence joins TRBV19 and TRBJ2-1; the match to TRBD2 covers 9 bases. The trim removed 1 base at V and 4 bases at J, leaving 11 bases unmatched. The CDR3 sequence is 18 residues long. Germline V gene sequence: CDR1 LNHDA, CDR2 SQIVND (reference sequence). CDR3 loop: CASSIGAPTSGRYNEQFF. The DNA of the CDR3 is TGTGCCAGTAGTATAGGGGCCCCCACTAGCGGGCGGTACAATGAGCAGTTCTTC.

This chain links TRBV19 with TRBJ1-3; D remains ambiguous. The CDR3 is 18 amino acids. Germline V gives CDR1 LNHDA, CDR2 SQIVND (reference sequence). V lost 2 bases and J 0 bases, leaving 17 bases between the germline ends. The chain's CDR3 is CASSITGSGKSSGNTIYF. For the CDR3, the DNA is TGTGCCAGTAGTATAACTGGGAGCGGGAAGAGCTCTGGAAACACCATATATTTT.

The chain is built from TRBV2 and TRBJ2-3; TRBD2 matches 7 bases. V dropped 8 bases and J dropped 0; count of bases not matched to a gene: 8. CDR1 and CDR2 from the germline V gene are SNHLY and FYNNEI. The CDR3 has 15 amino acids. The CDR3 protein is CASYQRETSTDTQYF. Here the CDR3 DNA reads TGTGCCAGCTACCAGCGGGAAACTAGCACAGATACGCAGTATTTT.

The chain links TRBV18 to TRBJ1-1; D is perhaps TRBD1 (6 bases). The V gene's germline CDR1 is KGHSH and CDR2 LQKENI. The CDR3 extends over 15 amino acids. Between the trimmed V and J ends, which lost 5 bases and 2 bases, there was a span of 15 bases. CDR3 sequence: CASSSRTVANTEAFF. CDR3 sequence (DNA): TGTGCCAGCTCATCTCGGACAGTTGCTAACACTGAAGCTTTCTTT.

V usage is TRBV5-1 and J usage is TRBJ2-5; D possibly matches TRBD1 or TRBD2 (5 bases each). V was cut by 1 base and J by 5 bases, with 9 bases left in between. CDR1 SGHRS and CDR2 YFSETQ come from the germline V gene. The CDR3 spans 13 residues. CDR3 region: CASSLSGTETQYF. The CDR3 bases are TGCGCCAGCAGCTTGTCAGGGACGGAGACCCAGTACTTC.

This clone has a handful of counts. This chain joins TRBV7-3 and TRBJ1-1, with D maybe TRBD1 (5 bases). Between the trimmed V and J ends, which lost 0 bases and 4 bases, there was a span of 6 bases. The CDR3 is 13 residues long. Germline V gene sequence: CDR1 SGHTA, CDR2 FQGTGA. The CDR3 nucleotides read TGTGCCAGCAGCTTAACGGGGGGCACTGAAGCTTTCTTT. Protein product: CASSLTGGTEAFF.

V usage is TRBV7-2 and J usage is TRBJ2-5; D is ambiguous. Trimming left V 4 bases short and J 3 bases short, with 6 bases between. The CDR3 totals 12 residues. Germline CDR1 and CDR2: SGHTA and FQGNSA. The CDR3 DNA is TGTGCCAGCAGCTCCACCAAAGAGACCCAGTACTTC. It is translated as CASSSTKETQYF.

This chain connects TRBV27 to TRBJ2-6; D uncertain. Germline V gene lookup returns CDR1 MNHEY and CDR2 SMNVEV (reference sequence). The CDR3 is 14 amino acids. Trimming took 4 bases from V and 4 from J, leaving 8 bases between them. The CDR3 nucleotides read TGTGCCAGCAGTTCCCCCGCGGGGGCCAACGTCCTGACTTTC. Protein: CASSSPAGANVLTF.

V usage is TRBV6-5 and J usage is TRBJ2-6; D gene uncertain. Trimming shortened V by 0 bases and J by 1 base, and 7 bases separated the two germline ends. Per the germline V gene, CDR1 is MNHEY and CDR2 is SVGAGI. The CDR3 is made up of 16 amino acids. The CDR3 loop reads CASSYSRTSGANVLTF. Written as DNA, the CDR3 is TGTGCCAGCAGTTACTCAAGAACATCTGGGGCCAACGTCCTGACTTTC.

This chain joins TRBV7-2 and TRBJ2-1; the D is unclear. CDR3 length: 13 amino acids. From germline, CDR1 is SGHTA and CDR2 FQGNSA. The V and J ends lost 0 bases and 7 bases respectively, with 7 bases between them. CDR3 in DNA: TGTGCCAGCAGCTTAGCCTCCGGGAATGAGCAGTTCTTC. Its translation: CASSLASGNEQFF.

The gene calls are TRBV4-3 and TRBJ1-6; D perhaps matches TRBD1 (5 bases). The CDR3 spans 18 residues. The germline V and J ends were trimmed by 1 base and 2 bases, with 15 bases remaining between them. Germline lookup yields CDR1 LGHNA and CDR2 YSLEER. CDR3 coding DNA: TGCGCCAGCAGCCAAGGGGAGAGGGGCGAAACCTATAATTCACCCCTCCACTTT. Its translation: CASSQGERGETYNSPLHF.

The count of this clone is one. The chain has TRBV7-2 and TRBJ2-1; the match to TRBD2 covers 13 bases. Germline V CDR1 and CDR2: SGHTA, FQGNSA. V shed 5 bases and J 6 bases; nucleotides not matched to a gene: 7. CDR3 length equals 16 residues. The CDR3 DNA reads TGTGCCAGCAGCGGGTGGGGGACTAGCGGGACCAATGAGCAGTTCTTC. Translated: CASSGWGTSGTNEQFF. Using reference TRBV7-2 and TRBJ2-1 for the parts outside the CDR3, the full variable domain is GAGVSQSPSNKVTEKGKDVELRCDPISGHTALYWYRQSLGQGLEFLIYFQGNSAPDKSGLPSDRFSAERTGGSVSTLTIQRTQQEDSAVYLCASSGWGTSGTNEQFFGPGTRLTVL.

To note about this clone: The junction does not match germline at one end; this may be a read error. The J gene is TRBJ2-7, the V gene TRBV5-1; 9 bases fit TRBD1. The CDR3 consists of 13 residues. CDR1 and CDR2 (germline): SGHRS, YFSETQ. DNA for the CDR3: TGCGCCCGCAGGACAGGGGCCTTCTACGAGCAGTACTTC. It translates to CARRTGAFYEQYF.

The chain couples TRBV20-1 to TRBJ1-1; D remains ambiguous. Germline-derived CDR1 and CDR2 are DFQATT and SNEGSKA (reference sequence). The CDR3 spans 11 residues. Trimming left V 1 base short and J 5 bases short, with 5 bases between. CDR3 nucleotides: TGCAGTGCTAGAGGGAGGACTGAAGCTTTCTTT. Translated, it gives CSARGRTEAFF.

This chain joins TRBV4-2 and TRBJ2-7; 7 bases align to TRBD1. Trimming removed 0 bases from V and 3 bases from J; junction bases left unmatched: 8. Germline V gene lookup returns CDR1 LGHNA and CDR2 YNFKEQ. The CDR3 has 16 amino acids. The CDR3 loop reads CASSQERQGGFYEQYF. The CDR3 DNA follows: TGTGCCAGCAGCCAAGAAAGACAGGGCGGATTCTACGAGCAGTACTTC.

The chain recombines TRBV7-8 with TRBJ1-1; TRBD1 is a possible D gene (5 bases). From germline, CDR1 is SGHVS and CDR2 FQNEAQ. V was trimmed by 5 bases and J by 4 bases, leaving 14 bases between them. This CDR3 is 14 amino acids long. The DNA of the CDR3 is TGTGCCAGCAGCCCCACCTGGGGGGGCACTGAAGCTTTCTTT. It translates to CASSPTWGGTEAFF.

This clone appeared once. V and J are TRBV6-5 and TRBJ1-1; a possible D gene is TRBD1 (6 bases). This CDR3 contains 13 residues. V was shortened by 5 bases and J by 6 bases, with 13 bases between the two germline ends. From germline, CDR1 is MNHEY and CDR2 SVGAGI. The CDR3 here is CASSDDRLAEAFF. In DNA, the CDR3 is TGTGCCAGCAGTGATGACAGGCTTGCTGAAGCTTTCTTT.

The chain has TRBV28 and TRBJ2-3; the D is unclear. The germline V and J ends were trimmed by 4 bases and 5 bases, with 7 bases remaining between them. CDR3 length equals 12 residues. Germline V gene sequence: CDR1 MDHEN, CDR2 SYDVKM. The DNA of the CDR3 is TGTGCCAGCAGTTCAACTTTAGATACGCAGTATTTT. It encodes CASSSTLDTQYF.

The chain uses TRBV18 and TRBJ1-1, with D hard to call. Between the trimmed V and J ends, which lost 4 bases and 7 bases, there was a span of 13 bases. The CDR3 is 13 amino acids. Germline CDR1 and CDR2: KGHSH and LQKENI. The CDR3 region has the DNA TGTGCCAGCTCACTAACCCATAAGGGTGAAGCTTTCTTT. Translated, it gives CASSLTHKGEAFF.

The V call is TRBV6-6, the J call TRBJ1-2, with TRBD1 matching over 8 bases. CDR1 is MNHNY and CDR2 is SVGAGI in the germline V gene (reference sequence). With V trimmed by 4 bases and J by 3 bases, 7 bases remained unmatched. This CDR3 has 15 amino acids. This chain's CDR3 is CASSSRTGWDYGYTF. The CDR3 DNA reads as TGTGCCAGCAGTTCCCGGACAGGGTGGGACTATGGCTACACCTTC.